This TCR beta chain stems from a study of human T cells and chemical hapten exposure. Study summary: Donors were sensitized with 2% DPC on the upper inner arm. The study, taken as a whole, reports: Since the donors had alopecia, their immune response may not be the same as that of healthy people. A positive correlation with patch test score was shown by PT1 expanded TCR counts.

TCRdb passed the RACE reads through MiXCR, listing each CDR3 protein once. The sample consists of tens of thousands of distinct CDR3 sequences, more than 8% of them appearing once. A note on this clonotype: Its specificity is not known.

Time point of the sample: patch test 3, about 24 weeks after DPC sensitization. The treatment is: therapeutic diphenylcyclopropenone sensitization with weekly scalp DPC. The authors extracted total RNA from unfractionated whole blood. Blood draws came first, before each patch test. Sequenced here: whole blood, sampled in connection with sensitization to the hapten diphenylcyclopropenone (DPC). This clonotype originated in a man between 50 and 59 years old with alopecia areata. Some clones in this sample may be carry-over from other donors' samples.

The CDR3 DNA is TGTGCCACCAGTTTACAGGGGAACTCCTACGAGCAGTACTTC. This codes for CATSLQGNSYEQYF. The genes are TRBV15 and TRBJ2-7; 7 bases are a match to TRBD1. The V gene end was trimmed by 6 bases and the J gene end by 0 bases; junction bases not matched to a gene: 5. Germline-derived CDR1 and CDR2 are LNHNV and YYDKDF (reference sequence). The CDR3 has 14 amino acids.